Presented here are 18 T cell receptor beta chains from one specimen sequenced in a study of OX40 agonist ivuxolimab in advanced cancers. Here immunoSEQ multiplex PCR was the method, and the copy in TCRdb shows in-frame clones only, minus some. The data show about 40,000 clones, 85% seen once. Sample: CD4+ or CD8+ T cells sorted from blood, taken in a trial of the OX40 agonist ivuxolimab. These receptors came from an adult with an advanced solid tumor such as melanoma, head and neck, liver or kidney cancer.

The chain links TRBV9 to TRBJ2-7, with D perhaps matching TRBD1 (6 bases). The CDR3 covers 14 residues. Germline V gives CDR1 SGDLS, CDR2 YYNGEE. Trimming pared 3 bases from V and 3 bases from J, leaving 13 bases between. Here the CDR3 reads CASSEGVGYYEQYF. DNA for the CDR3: TGTGCCAGCAGCGAGGGGGTCGGGTACTACGAGCAGTACTTC.

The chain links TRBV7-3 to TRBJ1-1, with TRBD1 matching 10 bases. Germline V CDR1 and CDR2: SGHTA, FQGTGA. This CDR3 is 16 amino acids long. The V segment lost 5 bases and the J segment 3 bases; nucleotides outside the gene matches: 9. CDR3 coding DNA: TGTGCCAGCAGCCTCGGGACAGGGGAATTCGACACTGAAGCTTTCTTT. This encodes CASSLGTGEFDTEAFF.

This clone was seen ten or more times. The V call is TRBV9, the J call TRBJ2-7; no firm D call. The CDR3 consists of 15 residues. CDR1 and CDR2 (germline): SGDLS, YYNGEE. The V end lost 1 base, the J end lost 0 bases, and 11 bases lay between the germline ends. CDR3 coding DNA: TGTGCCAGCAGCGTAACGGCCGTTAGCTCCTACGAGCAGTACTTC. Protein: CASSVTAVSSYEQYF. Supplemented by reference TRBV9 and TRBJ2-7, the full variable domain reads DSGVTQTPKHLITATGQRVTLRCSPRSGDLSVYWYQQSLDQGLQFLIQYYNGEERAKGNILERFSAQQFPDLHSELNLSSLELGDSALYFCASSVTAVSSYEQYFGPGTRLTVT.

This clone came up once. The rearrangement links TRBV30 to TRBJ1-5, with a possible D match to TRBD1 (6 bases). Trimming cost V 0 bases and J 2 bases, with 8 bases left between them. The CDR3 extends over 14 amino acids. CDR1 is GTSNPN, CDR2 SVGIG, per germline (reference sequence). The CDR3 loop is CAWSVNRGNQPQHF. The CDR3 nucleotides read TGTGCCTGGAGTGTCAACAGGGGCAATCAGCCCCAGCATTTT.

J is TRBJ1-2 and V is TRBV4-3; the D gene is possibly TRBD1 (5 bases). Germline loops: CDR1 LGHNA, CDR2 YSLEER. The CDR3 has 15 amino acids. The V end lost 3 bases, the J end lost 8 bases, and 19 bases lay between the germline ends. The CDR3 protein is CASSQEPQGTYGYTF. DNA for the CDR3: TGCGCCAGCAGCCAGGAACCTCAAGGGACTTACGGCTACACCTTC.

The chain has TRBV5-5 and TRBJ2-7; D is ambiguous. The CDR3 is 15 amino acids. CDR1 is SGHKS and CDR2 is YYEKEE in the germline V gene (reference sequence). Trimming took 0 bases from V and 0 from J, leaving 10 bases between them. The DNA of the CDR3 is TGTGCCAGCAGCTTGGGGGCAGCCGCCTCCTACGAGCAGTACTTC. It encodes CASSLGAAASYEQYF.

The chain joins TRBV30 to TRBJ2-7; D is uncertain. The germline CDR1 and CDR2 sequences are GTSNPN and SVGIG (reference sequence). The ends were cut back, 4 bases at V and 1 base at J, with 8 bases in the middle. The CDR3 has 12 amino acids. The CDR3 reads CAWMGISYEQYF. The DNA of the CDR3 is TGTGCCTGGATGGGCATTTCCTACGAGCAGTACTTC. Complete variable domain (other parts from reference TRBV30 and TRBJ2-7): SQTIHQWPATLVQPVGSPLSLECTVEGTSNPNLYWYRQAAGRGLQLLFYSVGIGQISSEVPQNLSASRPQDRQFILSSKKLLLSDSGFYLCAWMGISYEQYFGPGTRLTVT.

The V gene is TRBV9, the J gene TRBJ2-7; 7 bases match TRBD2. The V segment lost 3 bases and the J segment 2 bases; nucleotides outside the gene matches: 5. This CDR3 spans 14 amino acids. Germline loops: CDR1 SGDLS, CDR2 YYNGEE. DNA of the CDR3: TGTGCCAGCAGCGCAAGCGGGGCAACCTACGAGCAGTACTTC. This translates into CASSASGATYEQYF. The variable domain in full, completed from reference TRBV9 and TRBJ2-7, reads DSGVTQTPKHLITATGQRVTLRCSPRSGDLSVYWYQQSLDQGLQFLIQYYNGEERAKGNILERFSAQQFPDLHSELNLSSLELGDSALYFCASSASGATYEQYFGPGTRLTVT.

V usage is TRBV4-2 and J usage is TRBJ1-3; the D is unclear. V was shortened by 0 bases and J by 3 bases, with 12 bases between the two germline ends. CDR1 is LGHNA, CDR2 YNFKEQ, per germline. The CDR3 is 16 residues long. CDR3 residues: CASSQEILGSGNTIYF. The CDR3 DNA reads TGTGCCAGCAGCCAAGAGATCCTGGGTAGTGGAAACACCATATATTTT.

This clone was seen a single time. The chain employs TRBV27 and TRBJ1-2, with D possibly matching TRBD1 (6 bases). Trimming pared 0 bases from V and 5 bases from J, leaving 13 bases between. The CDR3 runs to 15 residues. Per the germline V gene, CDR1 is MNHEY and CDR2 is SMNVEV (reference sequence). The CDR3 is CASSLSGQTRYGYTF. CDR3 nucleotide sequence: TGTGCCAGCAGTTTATCTGGACAGACTAGGTATGGCTACACCTTC.

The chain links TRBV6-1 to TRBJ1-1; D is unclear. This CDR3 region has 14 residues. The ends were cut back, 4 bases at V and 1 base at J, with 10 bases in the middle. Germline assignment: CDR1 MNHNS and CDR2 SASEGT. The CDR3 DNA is TGTGCCAGCAGTGTCGAGCTTGAGAACACTGAAGCTTTCTTT. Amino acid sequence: CASSVELENTEAFF.

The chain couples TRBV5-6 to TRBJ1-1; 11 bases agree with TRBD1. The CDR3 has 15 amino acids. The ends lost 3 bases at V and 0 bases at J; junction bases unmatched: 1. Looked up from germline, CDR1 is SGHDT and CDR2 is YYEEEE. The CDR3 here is CASSSDRGLNTEAFF. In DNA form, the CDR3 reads TGTGCCAGCAGCTCGGACAGGGGGCTGAACACTGAAGCTTTCTTT.

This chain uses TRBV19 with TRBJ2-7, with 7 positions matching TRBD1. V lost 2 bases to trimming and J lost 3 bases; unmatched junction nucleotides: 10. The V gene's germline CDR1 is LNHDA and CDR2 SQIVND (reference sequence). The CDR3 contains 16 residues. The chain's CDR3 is CASSILVVGQVYEQYF. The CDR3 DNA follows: TGTGCCAGTAGTATACTTGTTGTCGGACAGGTCTACGAGCAGTACTTC.

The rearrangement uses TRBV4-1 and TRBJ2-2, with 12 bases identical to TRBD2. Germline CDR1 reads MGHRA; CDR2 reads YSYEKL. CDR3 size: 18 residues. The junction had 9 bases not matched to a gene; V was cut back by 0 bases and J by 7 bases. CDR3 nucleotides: TGCGCCAGCAGCCAAGAGGGTCTAGCGGGGGGGCAGGGCGGGGAGCTGTTTTTT. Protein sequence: CASSQEGLAGGQGGELFF.

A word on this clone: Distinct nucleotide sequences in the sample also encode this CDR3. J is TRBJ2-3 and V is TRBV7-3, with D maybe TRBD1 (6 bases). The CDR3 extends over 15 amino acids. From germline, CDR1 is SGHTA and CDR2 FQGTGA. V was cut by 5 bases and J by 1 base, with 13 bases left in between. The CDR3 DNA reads TGTGCCAGCAGCCCTGGGACATCGGGCACAGATACGCAGTATTTT. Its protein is CASSPGTSGTDTQYF.

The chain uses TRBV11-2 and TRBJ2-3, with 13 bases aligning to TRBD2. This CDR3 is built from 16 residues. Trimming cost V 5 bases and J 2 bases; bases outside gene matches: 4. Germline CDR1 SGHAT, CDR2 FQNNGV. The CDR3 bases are TGTGCCAGCAGCCACGGGACTAGCGGGGTCACAGATACGCAGTATTTT. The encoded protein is CASSHGTSGVTDTQYF.

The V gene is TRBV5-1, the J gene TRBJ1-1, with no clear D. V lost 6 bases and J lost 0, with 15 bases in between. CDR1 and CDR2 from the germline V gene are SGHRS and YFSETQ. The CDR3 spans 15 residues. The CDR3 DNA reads TGCGCCAGCAACCCGGCAGGAACCATGAACACTGAAGCTTTCTTT. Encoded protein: CASNPAGTMNTEAFF.

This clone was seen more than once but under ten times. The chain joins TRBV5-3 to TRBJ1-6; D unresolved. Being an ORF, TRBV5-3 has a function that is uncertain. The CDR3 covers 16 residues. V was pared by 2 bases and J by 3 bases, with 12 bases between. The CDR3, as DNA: TGTGCCAGAAGCTTTATTTTCGGGGACTATAATTCACCCCTCCACTTT. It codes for CARSFIFGDYNSPLHF.